The 32 T cell receptor beta chains in this list originate from one sample, sequenced in a study of T cells in Graves' hyperthyroidism and ophthalmopathy. Amplified TCR beta CDR3 regions derived from RNA transcripts. First-round RT-PCR targeting the TCR CDR3 was performed with the HTBI primer set. TCRdb analysed the multiplex PCR reads with MiXCR anew, one entry per CDR3 protein. The profile shows about 49,000 distinct CDR3 sequences, approximately 50% of them singletons. The sequenced sample consisted of peripheral blood or thyroid tissue (not recorded which). These receptors originate from a man younger than 30 with Graves' hyperthyroidism.

At least ten counts were recorded for this clonotype. The gene calls are TRBV4-2 and TRBJ1-1; the D is unclear. The CDR3 covers 16 residues. CDR1 LGHNA and CDR2 YNFKEQ come from the germline V gene. With 3 bases removed from V and 3 bases from J, the gap between germline ends came to 17 bases. As DNA, the CDR3 is TGTGCCAGCAGCCATCTCGGGCCGACGGCGGACACTGAAGCTTTCTTT. Amino acids: CASSHLGPTADTEAFF.

The sample holds one count of this clonotype. The CDR3 sequence: CASRASGTANYGYTF. Written as DNA, the CDR3 is TGTGCCAGCAGGGCTTCCGGGACAGCTAACTATGGCTACACCTTC. This chain links TRBV9 with TRBJ1-2; 7 bases are shared with TRBD1. The junction had 7 bases not matched to a gene; V was cut back by 5 bases and J by 0 bases. The CDR3 runs to 15 residues. Germline assignment: CDR1 SGDLS and CDR2 YYNGEE.

The chain employs TRBV7-3 and TRBJ2-2, with D unclear. The V and J ends lost 4 bases and 1 base respectively, with 10 bases between them. The CDR3 consists of 15 residues. The germline gives CDR1 SGHTA, CDR2 FQGTGA. The CDR3 DNA reads as TGTGCCAGCAGCTCCAGGACGGGGAACACCGGGGAGCTGTTTTTT. It specifies CASSSRTGNTGELFF. Together with reference TRBV7-3 and TRBJ2-2, the CDR3 gives the full variable domain: GAGVSQTPSNKVTEKGKYVELRCDPISGHTALYWYRQSLGQGPEFLIYFQGTGAADDSGLPNDRFFAVRPEGSVSTLKIQRTERGDSAVYLCASSSRTGNTGELFFGEGSRLTVL.

J is TRBJ1-1 and V is TRBV7-9; a possible D gene is TRBD1 (5 bases). Per the germline V gene, CDR1 is SEHNR and CDR2 is FQNEAQ (reference sequence). V was pared by 2 bases and J by 3 bases, with 13 bases between. This CDR3 comprises 15 residues. The CDR3 here is CASSLSGGGDTEAFF. The DNA for the CDR3 is TGTGCCAGCAGCTTATCAGGTGGGGGGGACACTGAAGCTTTCTTT.

Many counts were recorded for this clonotype. This chain joins TRBV12-3 or TRBV12-4 and TRBJ1-4; D not certain. The CDR3 loop spans 14 amino acids. Trimming shortened V by 4 bases and J by 5 bases, and 11 bases separated the two germline ends. CDR3 in DNA: TGTGCCAGCAGTTCCGTACAGCTCAATGAAAAACTGTTTTTT. It translates to CASSSVQLNEKLFF.

CDR3 protein: CSVGVGETQYF. The CDR3 region has the DNA TGCAGCGTGGGGGTGGGCGAGACCCAGTACTTC. V gene TRBV29-1 combines with J gene TRBJ2-5; D could derive from TRBD1 or TRBD2 (5 bases each). Trimming shortened V by 6 bases and J by 5 bases, and 10 bases separated the two germline ends. The CDR3 extends over 11 amino acids. In germline, CDR1 is SQVTM, CDR2 ANQGSEA. Variable domain in full (rest from reference TRBV29-1 and TRBJ2-5): SAVISQKPSRDICQRGTSLTIQCQVDSQVTMMFWYRQQPGQSLTLIATANQGSEATYESGFVIDKFPISRPNLTFSTLTVSNMSPEDSSIYLCSVGVGETQYFGPGTRLLVL.

The table lists this clonotype with a count of one. The V call is TRBV9, the J call TRBJ2-5; the match to TRBD1 covers 10 bases. CDR1 and CDR2 (germline): SGDLS, YYNGEE. The CDR3 covers 15 residues. V dropped 4 bases and J dropped 3; count of bases not matched to a gene: 6. The CDR3 DNA is TGTGCCAGCAGCTTCGCCGGGACAGGGGAAGAGACCCAGTACTTC. Amino acids: CASSFAGTGEETQYF.

This clonotype showed up many times. The gene calls are TRBV7-2 and TRBJ1-4; D is unclear. Germline values: CDR1 SGHTA, CDR2 FQGNSA. The CDR3 spans 14 residues. Trimming took 5 bases from V and 7 from J, leaving 14 bases between them. In nucleotides, the CDR3 is TGTGCCAGCAGCCCGGACCGCTATGCTGAAAAACTGTTTTTT. As protein: CASSPDRYAEKLFF.

This clonotype has ten or more counts. The V and J genes are TRBV4-3 and TRBJ1-5; D uncertain. CDR1 and CDR2 from the germline V gene are LGHNA and YSLEER. V was clipped by 0 bases and J by 1 base, with 10 bases between them. The CDR3 runs to 16 residues. CDR3 sequence (DNA): TGCGCCAGCAGCCAAGAACCGGGCTCCAGCAATCAGCCCCAGCATTTT. Its protein is CASSQEPGSSNQPQHF.

The sample holds many counts of this clonotype. The J gene is TRBJ1-2, the V gene TRBV9, with D unclear. V was shortened by 0 bases and J by 3 bases, with 15 bases between the two germline ends. The CDR3 has 16 amino acids. In germline, CDR1 is SGDLS, CDR2 YYNGEE. CDR3 coding DNA: TGTGCCAGCAGCGTAGATTTGACCCCGAGGGACTATGGCTACACCTTC. It codes for CASSVDLTPRDYGYTF.

This clonotype was recorded many times. V gene TRBV6-2 or TRBV6-3 combines with J gene TRBJ2-2; TRBD2 agrees at 8 bases. CDR3 size: 15 residues. CDR1 and CDR2 from the germline V gene are MNHEY and SVGEGT. With 1 base clipped from V and 6 bases from J, the junction kept 4 bases outside the gene matches. The CDR3 coding sequence is TGTGCCAGCAGTTACTTAGCGGGAAGGTCCGGGGAGCTGTTTTTT. This translates into CASSYLAGRSGELFF.

This clonotype came up many times. The chain couples TRBV19 to TRBJ2-2; 8 bases are a match to TRBD2. Trimming removed 3 bases from V and 5 bases from J; junction bases left unmatched: 8. The CDR3 runs 16 residues. Germline V CDR1 and CDR2: LNHDA, SQIVND (reference sequence). In DNA, the CDR3 is TGTGCCAGTAGTATCCCAGCGGGAGTTGAAACCGGGGAGCTGTTTTTT. Its translation is CASSIPAGVETGELFF.

Many counts were recorded for this clonotype. The V call is TRBV2, the J call TRBJ1-4; D is uncertain. Trimming pared 8 bases from V and 5 bases from J, leaving 9 bases between. Germline V gene lookup returns CDR1 SNHLY and CDR2 FYNNEI. The CDR3 loop spans 12 amino acids. DNA of the CDR3: TGTGCCAGCGGAGACTTAAATGAAAAACTGTTTTTT. Encoded protein: CASGDLNEKLFF.

V and J are TRBV29-1 and TRBJ1-1; D possibly corresponds to TRBD1 (5 bases). Per germline, CDR1 SQVTM and CDR2 ANQGSEA. CDR3 length: 10 amino acids. This CDR3 reads CRGLETEAFF. CDR3 nucleotide sequence: TGCAGGGGGCTGGAAACTGAAGCTTTCTTT.

Only a few counts were recorded for this clonotype. This rearrangement joins TRBV30 to TRBJ1-2; D is undetermined. In germline, CDR1 is GTSNPN, CDR2 SVGIG (reference sequence). The CDR3 is 13 amino acids. V was clipped by 0 bases and J by 7 bases, with 12 bases between them. The CDR3 bases are TGTGCCTGGAGTGTAAAGGTGGTTTCTGGCTACACCTTC. Protein sequence: CAWSVKVVSGYTF. The entire variable domain, with the rest obtained from reference TRBV30 and TRBJ1-2, is as follows: SQTIHQWPATLVQPVGSPLSLECTVEGTSNPNLYWYRQAAGRGLQLLFYSVGIGQISSEVPQNLSASRPQDRQFILSSKKLLLSDSGFYLCAWSVKVVSGYTFGSGTRLTVV.

The chain's CDR3 is CASSAGLGQPQHF. The DNA for the CDR3 is TGTGCCTCTAGTGCGGGATTGGGTCAGCCCCAGCATTTT. The V and J genes are TRBV19 and TRBJ1-5; D unclear. The CDR3 runs 13 residues. V gave up 11 bases and J gave up 6 bases, with 17 bases separating them. Looked up from germline, CDR1 is LNHDA and CDR2 is SQIVND (reference sequence).

By its share, this clonotype is medium-sized. The V call is TRBV2, the J call TRBJ2-2; D is ambiguous. Germline CDR1 SNHLY, CDR2 FYNNEI. V was shortened by 3 bases and J by 0 bases, with 14 bases between the two germline ends. CDR3 length equals 17 residues. CDR3 nucleotides: TGTGCCAGCAGTGAGGGATGGGTCAACGCGAACACCGGGGAGCTGTTTTTT. The encoded protein is CASSEGWVNANTGELFF.

As for this clonotype: Because the CDR3 is missing its conserved closing phenylalanine or tryptophan, this is likely a read error. The DNA is omitted, as the CDR3 cannot be located on it reliably, and the CDR3 follows TCRdb's listing. The chain is built from TRBV6-1 and TRBJ1-2. Germline CDR1 and CDR2: MNHNS and SASEGT. 13 amino acids form the CDR3, both terminal residues included. CDR3 in amino acids: CASSLEASGSWAY.

As regards this clonotype: Since no conserved phenylalanine or tryptophan closes the CDR3, a read error is the likely cause. No DNA is shown, since the ends of the CDR3 on it are uncertain; the CDR3 is the one TCRdb lists. The chain employs TRBV7-9 and TRBJ1-2. The CDR3 sequence runs 11 residues, both termini included. The germline V gene encodes CDR1 SEHNR and CDR2 FQNEAQ (reference sequence). The CDR3 is CASTAAGYTFG.

The chain uses TRBV7-2 and TRBJ1-2, with TRBD1 matching 9 bases. Germline CDR1 SGHTA, CDR2 FQGNSA. V was clipped by 3 bases and J by 7 bases; unmatched bases: 6. This CDR3 is built from 14 residues. CDR3 DNA: TGTGCCAGCAGCTTCCCGGGACAGGGTCGTGGCTACACCTTC. This codes for CASSFPGQGRGYTF.

V usage is TRBV2 and J usage is TRBJ2-5, with 8 bases that match TRBD1. The J segment lost 5 bases and the V segment lost 6 bases, leaving 8 bases of the junction unmatched. CDR3 size: 14 residues. Germline V lookup: CDR1 SNHLY, CDR2 FYNNEI. The CDR3 DNA sequence: TGTGCCAGCAGCGACGGACAGGGATTGGAGACCCAGTACTTC. Its translation: CASSDGQGLETQYF. Based on the CDR3 plus reference TRBV2 and TRBJ2-5, the full variable domain is EPEVTQTPSHQVTQMGQEVILRCVPISNHLYFYWYRQILGQKVEFLVSFYNNEISEKSEIFDDQFSVERPDGSNFTLKIRSTKLEDSAMYFCASSDGQGLETQYFGPGTRLLVL.

This clonotype has ten or more counts. The CDR3 coding sequence is TGTGCCAGCAGCCAAGATTTTACCAGACGGCAAGAGACCCAGTACTTC. This gives the protein CASSQDFTRRQETQYF. V and J are TRBV3-1 and TRBJ2-5, with no clear D. The length of the CDR3 is 16 residues. V was shortened by 0 bases and J by 2 bases, with 13 bases between the two germline ends. Germline V gene data show CDR1 as LGHDT and CDR2 as YNNKEL (reference sequence).

Points on this clonotype: The germline gene is not matched at one end of the junction; a read error may be the cause. The chain has TRBV7-2 and TRBJ2-7; TRBD2 aligns across 11 bases. This CDR3 is 13 amino acids long. Germline V lookup: CDR1 SGHTA, CDR2 FQGNSA. CDR3 nucleotides: TGCGCCAGCTCTACTAGCGGGAGTAGTGACCAGTACTTC. It codes for CASSTSGSSDQYF.

As for this clonotype: One junction end does not reproduce the germline sequence, and a read error may be involved. J is TRBJ1-6 and V is TRBV7-2; D call uncertain. The CDR3 length is 12 residues. Germline V gene data show CDR1 as SGHTA and CDR2 as FQGNSA. CDR3 sequence (DNA): TGTGTCAGCAGCTTAGTGGGCTCACCCCTCCACTTT. Amino acids: CVSSLVGSPLHF.

The CDR3 is CSVGWGLAYEQYF. CDR3 coding DNA: TGCAGCGTGGGCTGGGGACTAGCGTACGAGCAGTACTTC. The chain combines TRBV29-1 with TRBJ2-7, with 10 bases that match TRBD2. The V segment lost 6 bases and the J segment 4 bases; nucleotides outside the gene matches: 6. Germline-derived CDR1 and CDR2 are SQVTM and ANQGSEA. CDR3 length equals 13 residues.

This chain uses TRBV10-3 with TRBJ2-7; 14 nucleotides align to TRBD2. Trimming cost V 5 bases and J 6 bases; bases outside gene matches: 3. CDR1 and CDR2 (germline): ENHRY, SYGVKD. The CDR3 runs to 14 residues. CDR3 residues: CAISRGLAGAEQYF. CDR3 nucleotide sequence: TGTGCCATCAGTAGGGGACTAGCGGGAGCCGAGCAGTACTTC.

This chain links TRBV7-8 with TRBJ1-2, with a possible D match to TRBD1 (5 bases). In germline, CDR1 is SGHVS, CDR2 FQNEAQ. There are 15 residues in the CDR3. V was cut by 2 bases and J by 8 bases, with 18 bases left in between. This chain's CDR3 is CASSLSTLDGAGYTF. The CDR3 region has the DNA TGTGCCAGCAGCTTATCCACCCTCGACGGGGCGGGCTACACCTTC.

The chain links TRBV19 to TRBJ1-5, with a tentative D call TRBD1 (6 bases). Germline V gene lookup returns CDR1 LNHDA and CDR2 SQIVND (reference sequence). V gave up 9 bases and J gave up 1 base, with 31 bases separating them. This CDR3 is 20 amino acids long. CDR3 residues: CASQPGSQGPARVSNQPQHF. The CDR3 DNA follows: TGTGCCAGCCAACCCGGGAGTCAGGGGCCCGCGCGGGTAAGCAATCAGCCCCAGCATTTT.

This clonotype was counted ten times or more. The rearrangement links TRBV6-2 or TRBV6-3 to TRBJ2-7; 12 bases agree with TRBD1. V lost 7 bases and J lost 7; bases outside the gene matches: 11. The V gene's germline CDR1 is MNHEY and CDR2 SVGEGT. The CDR3 spans 15 residues. CDR3 sequence (DNA): TGTGCCAGCACCGCACCGGGACAGGGGGCGAGGGAGCAGTACTTC. Translating it yields CASTAPGQGAREQYF.

A remark on this clonotype: Germline and junction disagree at one end, which may indicate a read error. V is TRBV5-6 and J is TRBJ2-3; possible D gene TRBD2, 6 bases. Germline CDR1 and CDR2: SGHDT and YYEEEE. The CDR3 consists of 19 residues. CDR3 amino acids: CASSLKSGSYQRNTDTQCF. In nucleotides, the CDR3 is TGTGCCAGCAGCCTGAAATCCGGGAGTTATCAACGGAACACAGATACGCAGTGTTTT.

This clonotype is categorized as medium-sized. V gene TRBV12-3 or TRBV12-4 combines with J gene TRBJ1-2; perhaps TRBD1 as D (6 bases). This CDR3 is 15 amino acids long. V lost 5 bases to trimming and J lost 4 bases, with 17 bases between them. The CDR3 loop reads CASSLGGETSYGYTF. The CDR3 DNA is TGTGCCAGCAGTCTAGGGGGGGAGACGAGCTATGGCTACACCTTC.

The genes are TRBV2 and TRBJ2-5; D is possibly TRBD2 (6 bases). This CDR3 comprises 15 residues. Germline CDR1 and CDR2: SNHLY and FYNNEI. Trimming cost V 4 bases and J 2 bases, with 14 bases left between them. CDR3: CASSGERARQETQYF. As DNA, the CDR3 is TGTGCCAGCAGTGGGGAGCGGGCGAGACAAGAGACCCAGTACTTC.